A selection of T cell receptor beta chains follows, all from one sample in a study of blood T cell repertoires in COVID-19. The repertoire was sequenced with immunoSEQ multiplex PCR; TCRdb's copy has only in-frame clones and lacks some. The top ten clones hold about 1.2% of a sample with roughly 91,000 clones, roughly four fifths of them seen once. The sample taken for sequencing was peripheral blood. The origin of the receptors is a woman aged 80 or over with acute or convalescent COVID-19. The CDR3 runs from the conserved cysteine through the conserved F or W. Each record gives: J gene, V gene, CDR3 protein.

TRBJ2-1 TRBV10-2 CASSGPLAGGYNEQFF
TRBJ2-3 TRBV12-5 CASGSPRSGASSDTQYF
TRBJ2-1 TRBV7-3 CASSYPGLAGGNEQFF
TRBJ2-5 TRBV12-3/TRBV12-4 CASSGHIQETQYF
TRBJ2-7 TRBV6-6 CASSYSTEMYEQYF
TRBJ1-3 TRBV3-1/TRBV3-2 CASSQARTERNTIYF
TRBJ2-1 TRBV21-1 CASSSYRDSSYQGINEQFF
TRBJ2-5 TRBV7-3 CASSLSGGALETQYF
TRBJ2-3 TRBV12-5 CASGSTTDTQYF
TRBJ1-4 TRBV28 CASQVEGVIRSKLFF
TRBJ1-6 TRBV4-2 CASSQDGRSLHF
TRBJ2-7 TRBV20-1 CSPYSGHEQYF
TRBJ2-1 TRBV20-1 CSARDPKEQFF
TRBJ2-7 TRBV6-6 CASSYPVRGRNEQYF
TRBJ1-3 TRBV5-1 CASSSGHSSGNTIYF
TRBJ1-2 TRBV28 CASKGLMKVPYGYTF
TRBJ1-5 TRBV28 CASSLGQVNNQPQHF
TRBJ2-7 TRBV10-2 CASSVPSGNYEQYF
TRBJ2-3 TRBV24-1 CATSDRTTGKNTDTQYF
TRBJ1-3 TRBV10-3 CAIRSGSSGNTIYF
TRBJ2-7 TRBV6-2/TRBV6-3 CASSYASVLHPYEQYF
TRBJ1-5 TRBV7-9 CASSPSGDRSNQPQHF
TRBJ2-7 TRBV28 CASNTGTGFYEQYF
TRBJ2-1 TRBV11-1 CASSPTPDNEQFF
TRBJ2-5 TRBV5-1 CASRSGQLNGETQYF
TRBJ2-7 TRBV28 CASSLSGYVSYEQYF
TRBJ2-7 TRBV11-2 CASSSPHRGRFHEQYF
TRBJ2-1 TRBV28 CASSRGTSGREQFF
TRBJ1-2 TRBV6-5 CASSKHRDGYTF
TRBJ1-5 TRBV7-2 CASSLIARQPQHF
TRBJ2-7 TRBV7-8 CASSLAGGVGGEQYF
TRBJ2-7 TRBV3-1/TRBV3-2 CASSRTGTSGRVTYEQYF
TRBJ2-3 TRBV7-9 CASTGTGSTDTQYF
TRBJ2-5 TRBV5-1 CASNLRGGGGAGETQYF
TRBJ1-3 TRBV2 CASSEEPAVWAGNTIYF
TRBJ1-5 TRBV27 CASRSQGETSQPQHF
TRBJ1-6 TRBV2 CASTDELGTDYNSPLHF
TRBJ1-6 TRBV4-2 CASSQETENSPLHF
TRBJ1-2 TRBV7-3 CASSLKAPNLGPYGYTF
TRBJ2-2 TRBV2 CASNEPGELFF
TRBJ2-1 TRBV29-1 CSGIYRELDEQFF
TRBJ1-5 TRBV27 CASSPGTGILLGPQHF
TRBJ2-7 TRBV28 CASSLGGRPNGEQYF
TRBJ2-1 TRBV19 CASSFQGGRGYNEQFF
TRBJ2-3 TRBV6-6 CASSQGQGHLPDTQYF